Each of the 3 T cell receptor beta chains below was sequenced from the same sample in a study of blood T cell repertoires in COVID-19. Sequenced by immunoSEQ multiplex PCR; TCRdb stores in-frame clones only, minus some. Among roughly 450,000 clones, 90% were seen once, and the ten largest hold about 0.6%. The sequencing sample was made of PBMCs or T cells enriched from blood (not recorded which). Source of these receptors: a man aged 18 to 35 who had recovered from COVID-19.

This clone occurred once. The genes are TRBV27 and TRBJ1-2; TRBD1 matches 9 bases. J was trimmed by 8 bases and V by 4 bases; bases with no gene match: 8. The CDR3 extends over 14 amino acids. From germline, CDR1 is MNHEY and CDR2 SMNVEV (reference sequence). CDR3 loop: CASSSRTGAGGYTF. In DNA, the CDR3 is TGTGCCAGCAGTTCACGGACAGGGGCGGGGGGCTACACCTTC.

V and J are TRBV5-1 and TRBJ2-1, with a weak D call TRBD2 (5 bases). Germline V gene data show CDR1 as SGHRS and CDR2 as YFSETQ. The length of the CDR3 is 16 residues. The V gene lost 3 bases and the J gene lost 0 bases, with 13 bases spanning the gap. The CDR3 here is CASSSGLDSSYNEQFF. The CDR3 bases are TGCGCCAGCAGCTCAGGACTGGATAGCTCCTACAATGAGCAGTTCTTC.

The rearrangement links TRBV28 to TRBJ1-5; 9 bases are shared with TRBD1. Unmatched junction bases numbered 2, after V lost 5 bases and J lost 6 bases. The CDR3 length is 13 residues. Germline CDR1 is MDHEN and CDR2 is SYDVKM. CDR3 sequence: CASSTGGSQPQHF. In DNA form, the CDR3 reads TGTGCCAGCAGTACAGGGGGCAGTCAGCCCCAGCATTTT.